A selection of T cell receptor beta chains follows, all from one sample in a study of OX40 agonist ivuxolimab in advanced cancers. TCRdb's copy holds only in-frame clones and misses some; the assay was immunoSEQ multiplex PCR. The sample consists of 24,000 or so clones, just over 90% of them appearing once. Sequenced here: CD4+ or CD8+ T cells sorted from blood, sampled in a trial of the OX40 agonist ivuxolimab. The receptors here all came from an adult with an advanced solid tumor such as melanoma, head and neck, liver or kidney cancer. The CDR3 runs from the conserved cysteine through the conserved F or W. D genes are given only for firm matches.

D	V	J	CDR3
.	TRBV13	TRBJ2-7	CASSSPGRDSIHEQYF
.	TRBV11-2	TRBJ1-2	CASSSGPSAGYTF
.	TRBV12-5	TRBJ2-1	CASGLVVVGGPSPYNEQFF
TRBD2	TRBV9	TRBJ2-5	CASSVEISGSMKTQYF
.	TRBV5-4	TRBJ1-6	CASSLAGQSYNSPLHF
.	TRBV15	TRBJ2-7	CATGSHNYYEQYF
.	TRBV2	TRBJ1-4	CASGEQGVEKLFF
.	TRBV7-9	TRBJ1-2	CASSPLLRGHGYTF
TRBD1	TRBV5-1	TRBJ2-1	CASCPGQTADEQFF
.	TRBV27	TRBJ1-1	CASSLSLANTEAFF
.	TRBV28	TRBJ1-2	CASSPQNYGYTF
.	TRBV5-8	TRBJ2-7	CASSLGTSWSHEQYF
TRBD2	TRBV9	TRBJ2-1	CASSDGRGEIYNEQFF
.	TRBV5-6	TRBJ2-5	CASSFMETQYF
TRBD2	TRBV30	TRBJ2-2	CAWMMGGSYTGELFF
TRBD1	TRBV19	TRBJ1-3	CASSTLRDRTPGNTIYF
.	TRBV13	TRBJ2-1	CASSSDYNEQFF
.	TRBV15	TRBJ1-5	CATSREPMGENQPQHF
.	TRBV5-1	TRBJ2-3	CASSLEDTSTDTQYF
.	TRBV29-1	TRBJ2-2	CSAARSVSTGELFF
.	TRBV5-6	TRBJ2-2	CASSFYEGVIVSGELFF
TRBD2	TRBV9	TRBJ2-7	CASSVLAGETYEQYF
.	TRBV10-3	TRBJ2-7	CAISDSQLYEQYF
.	TRBV5-1	TRBJ2-5	CASSPAATYQETQYF
TRBD1	TRBV10-2	TRBJ2-3	CASSYRTGRADTQYF
.	TRBV5-6	TRBJ1-2	CASSLWGADYGYTF
.	TRBV4-2	TRBJ1-6	CASSQDFQADSPLHF
TRBD2	TRBV19	TRBJ2-1	CASSMGGLVPDEQFF
TRBD1	TRBV28	TRBJ2-2	CASSLWTGGETGELFF
TRBD1	TRBV2	TRBJ1-2	CASSVGQGPGYTF
.	TRBV28	TRBJ2-1	CASYLTGHARHEQFF
.	TRBV4-3	TRBJ2-5	CASSQDLGSPQETQYF
.	TRBV6-5	TRBJ2-3	CASTKAGDTQYF
.	TRBV28	TRBJ2-7	CASRTSEGPTLYEQYF
.	TRBV6-1	TRBJ2-5	CASSTSGGTEGEQYF
.	TRBV7-7	TRBJ2-5	CASSLAVGGPETQYF
.	TRBV5-8	TRBJ1-1	CASSLQLIMNTEAFF
.	TRBV7-9	TRBJ2-7	CASSVDDYSSYEQYF
.	TRBV18	TRBJ1-2	CASSPSRGDHYGYTF
TRBD1	TRBV28	TRBJ2-7	CASSPLSGTETYEQYF
TRBD1	TRBV19	TRBJ2-5	CASSEGTGGFQETQYF
TRBD2	TRBV5-4	TRBJ2-3	CASSDGTSGRRSDTQYF
.	TRBV18	TRBJ1-4	CASSPNTGIANEKLFF
.	TRBV10-1	TRBJ2-3	CASSEGLASDTQYF
.	TRBV6-5	TRBJ1-1	CASSLQGHVGTEAFF
TRBD1	TRBV7-9	TRBJ2-7	CASSQDRAYEQYF
TRBD1	TRBV29-1	TRBJ2-1	CSGTGNSNEQFF
.	TRBV5-5	TRBJ1-1	CASSFWAVSWGDTEAFF
TRBD2	TRBV5-1	TRBJ2-3	CASSLVPGGALAEDTQYF
TRBD2	TRBV20-1	TRBJ2-3	CSASGGDTQYF
.	TRBV7-3	TRBJ2-1	CASSLTSAGYYEQFF
.	TRBV10-2	TRBJ2-1	CASSDVLRQAHNEQFF
.	TRBV28	TRBJ1-6	CASSLGGAPYNSPLHF
TRBD1	TRBV10-2	TRBJ1-2	CASSERGRGIGYTF
TRBD1	TRBV5-1	TRBJ2-3	CASSLGHGDSLTDTQYF
.	TRBV5-5	TRBJ1-2	CASSLSIGGGYGYTF
TRBD2	TRBV7-2	TRBJ2-1	CASSSSSGTSGGASKEQFF
.	TRBV11-3	TRBJ2-7	CASSQYYEQYF
TRBD1	TRBV30	TRBJ1-5	CAWSWRTGVSNQPQHF